This T cell receptor beta chain was identified in a study of blood T cell repertoires in COVID-19. Across the whole study: COVID-19 samples, acute and convalescent, were from the United States, Italy and Spain.

Profiling relied on immunoSEQ multiplex PCR, and the TCRdb table lists in-frame clones only, not all of them. The sample yields 100,000 or so clones, about 80% seen once. V lost 3 bases to trimming and J lost 6 bases, with 11 bases between them. The CDR3 covers 13 residues. Germline V gives CDR1 MNHEY, CDR2 SMNVEV (reference sequence). In its sample, this clone was seen a few times. The source material was peripheral blood. The chain joins TRBV27 to TRBJ1-1; D gene unclear. This TCR was sampled from a man in his sixties with acute or convalescent COVID-19. CDR3 sequence reads: CASSFQVEAEAFF. The CDR3 coding sequence is TGTGCCAGCAGTTTCCAGGTGGAGGCTGAAGCTTTCTTT.